These T cell receptor beta chains were read from a single sample in a study of glioma-infiltrating T cells. TCRdb ran MiXCR on the multiplex PCR reads and lists one entry per CDR3 protein. Of roughly 120,000 distinct CDR3 sequences in the sample, approximately 25% were seen once. The sequenced material came from glioma tissue, nonneoplastic brain tissue, or PBMCs (not recorded which). The receptors derive from a human donor with low-grade glioma or glioblastoma, undergoing nonglioma brain surgery, or in good health (not recorded which). Each CDR3 is given with its conserved first and last residue. A D gene is named only where the DNA matches it firmly. Part of the rows lack a size; the others show once, few, many or a class for expanded clones.

v_call	j_call	d_call	clone_size	cdr3_aa	cdr3_nt
TRBV19	TRBJ2-1	TRBD2	many	CASSIGTGRPGNEQFF	TGTGCCAGTAGTATAGGAACCGGGAGGCCGGGCAATGAGCAGTTCTTC
TRBV7-2	TRBJ2-7	TRBD2	many	CASSFTSGRSGGEQYF	TGTGCCAGCAGCTTTACTAGCGGGAGGTCTGGCGGCGAGCAGTACTTC
TRBV4-1	TRBJ2-1	.	.	CASSRDDPSYNEQFF	TGCGCCAGCAGCCGAGATGACCCCTCCTACAATGAGCAGTTCTTC
TRBV7-9	TRBJ2-5	.	.	CASSLFTGETQYF	TGTGCCAGCAGCTTATTTACGGGCGAGACCCAGTACTTC
TRBV7-9	TRBJ2-1	.	few	CASSFSGIYNEQFF	TGTGCCAGCAGCTTTTCCGGGATATACAATGAGCAGTTCTTC
TRBV12-3/TRBV12-4	TRBJ1-3	TRBD1	.	CASSPGTGRNTIYF	TGTGCCAGCAGTCCCGGGACAGGCCGGAACACCATATATTTT
TRBV27	TRBJ1-3	.	many	CASSLSGGRSGNTIYF	TGTGCCAGCAGTTTATCGGGCGGGCGCTCTGGAAACACCATATATTTT
TRBV27	TRBJ1-4	.	many	CASSLMGSEKLFF	TGTGCCAGCAGTTTAATGGGGAGTGAAAAACTGTTTTTT
TRBV5-1	TRBJ2-1	.	many	CASAGGPERDEQFF	TGCGCCAGCGCTGGAGGTCCGGAGCGGGATGAGCAGTTCTTC
TRBV12-3/TRBV12-4	TRBJ1-5	TRBD1	many	CASSPGQANQPQHF	TGTGCCAGCAGTCCGGGACAGGCCAATCAGCCCCAGCATTTT
TRBV7-8	TRBJ2-5	.	many	CASRSWQKRGPQRTAQYF	TGTGCCAGCAGATCATGGCAAAAACGGGGGCCTCAAAGGACGGCCCAGTACTTC
TRBV2	TRBJ2-3	TRBD1	many	CASSPTGGFTDTQYF	TGTGCCAGCAGTCCCACAGGGGGCTTCACAGATACGCAGTATTTT
TRBV7-3	TRBJ2-1	.	.	CASSAASSYNEQFF	TGTGCCAGCAGCGCGGCTAGTTCCTACAATGAGCAGTTCTTC
TRBV19	TRBJ1-5	.	few	CASSVQGSNQPQHF	TGTGCCAGTAGTGTACAGGGTAGCAATCAGCCCCAGCATTTT
TRBV5-1	TRBJ2-1	TRBD2	.	CASRLRLAGDEQFF	TGCGCCAGCCGCTTGCGACTAGCGGGAGATGAGCAGTTCTTC
TRBV29-1	TRBJ1-1	.	many	CSVDGTTVEAFF	TGCAGCGTTGATGGGACGACAGTCGAAGCTTTCTTT
TRBV2	TRBJ1-2	TRBD1	many	CASRAQGLHGYTF	TGTGCCAGCAGAGCACAGGGGTTACATGGCTACACCTTC
TRBV20-1	TRBJ2-2	TRBD2	many	CSAREWLAANTGELFF	TGCAGTGCTAGAGAATGGCTAGCGGCGAACACCGGGGAGCTGTTTTTT
TRBV20-1	TRBJ2-3	TRBD2	many	CSAEESSAGGTQYF	TGCAGTGCAGAGGAAAGTTCTGCGGGAGGTACGCAGTATTTT
TRBV20-1	TRBJ2-5	TRBD2	many	CSARVTSGVKQETQYF	TGCAGTGCTAGAGTCACTAGCGGGGTAAAGCAAGAGACCCAGTACTTC
TRBV4-2	TRBJ2-1	.	.	CASLHKTASYNEQFF	TGTGCCAGCCTACACAAGACTGCCTCCTACAATGAGCAGTTCTTC
TRBV12-3/TRBV12-4	TRBJ1-5	.	few	CASSGKGQPQHF	TGTGCCAGCAGTGGGAAAGGCCAGCCCCAGCATTTT
TRBV6-1	TRBJ1-1	.	many	CASSPALVNTEAFF	TGTGCCAGCAGTCCTGCGTTGGTGAACACTGAAGCTTTCTTT
TRBV20-1	TRBJ1-1	.	many	CSPRNMNTEAFF	TGCAGTCCCCGTAACATGAACACTGAAGCTTTCTTT
TRBV28	TRBJ2-1	TRBD2	many	CASGAGGYNEQFF	TGTGCCAGTGGAGCGGGAGGGTACAATGAGCAGTTCTTC